The T cell receptor beta chain described here comes from a study of blood T cell repertoires in COVID-19. Overall study context: Acute and convalescent COVID-19 specimens originated in the United States, Italy and Spain. In each case, the material was cDNA or gDNA derived from T cells, B-cell-depleted T cells, or PBMCs.

As processed by the authors: Reference gene primer amplification gave estimated nucleated cell counts. The method was immunoSEQ multiplex PCR; TCRdb's version includes in-frame clones alone and lacks a portion of them. From that table come the V and J calls and clone size; the DNA was used to work out D and trimming. The table has hundreds of thousands of clones, around 90% seen once. Germline V gene lookup returns CDR1 KGHSH and CDR2 LQKENI. J was trimmed by 1 base and V by 2 bases; bases with no gene match: 10. CDR3 length equals 17 residues. This chain uses TRBV18 with TRBJ2-5; 7 bases are a match to TRBD2. This sequence was found in an older man with acute or convalescent COVID-19. The sequenced sample was peripheral blood. The CDR3 is CASSPIATSYSQETQYF. DNA of the CDR3: TGTGCCAGCTCACCAATCGCGACTAGCTACAGCCAAGAGACCCAGTACTTC.